The 23 T cell receptor beta chains below come from one sample, sequenced in a study of immune cell composition in non-small cell lung cancer. The normal lung sample lay at least 3 cm, and maximally far, from the tumour. Libraries were prepared by immunoSEQ multiplex PCR; TCRdb keeps only in-frame clonotypes and omits some of them. The sample contains a few thousand clones, over 70% of which appear only once. The sequenced material came from non-adjacent lung tissue. The source of these receptors is a human donor with non-small cell lung cancer.

As concerns this clone: The junction departs from the called germline gene at one end, perhaps through a read error. This chain joins TRBV11-2 and TRBJ2-5; TRBD2 matches at 7 bases. Germline assignment: CDR1 SGHAT and CDR2 FQNNGV. The CDR3 extends over 17 amino acids. The CDR3 here is CASSLWVLGEGQKTQYF. The CDR3 DNA follows: TGTGCCAGCAGCTTATGGGTGTTGGGGGAGGGCCAAAAGACCCAGTACTTC.

The CDR3 sequence: CASSPETGGTEAFF. DNA of the CDR3: TGCGCCAGCAGCCCCGAGACAGGTGGCACTGAAGCTTTCTTT. The chain has TRBV4-3 and TRBJ1-1; D might be TRBD1 (6 bases). V was shortened by 4 bases and J by 4 bases, with 13 bases between the two germline ends. Germline V gene data show CDR1 as LGHNA and CDR2 as YSLEER. The CDR3 totals 14 residues.

This clone occurred a few times. CDR3 in amino acids: CASSLVGSRGETQYF. CDR3 sequence (DNA): TGTGCCAGCAGCTTAGTGGGTAGCAGGGGAGAGACCCAGTACTTC. V usage is TRBV7-2 and J usage is TRBJ2-5; tentatively, D is TRBD1 (6 bases). The CDR3 has 15 residues. V gave up 1 base and J gave up 4 bases, with 13 bases separating them. CDR1 is SGHTA and CDR2 is FQGNSA in the germline V gene.

The CDR3 loop reads CASSLGQRETQYF. CDR3 DNA sequence: TGTGCCAGCTCACTAGGACAAAGAGAGACCCAGTACTTC. The chain carries TRBV18 and TRBJ2-5; maybe TRBD1 (5 bases). The CDR3 sequence is 13 residues long. Germline loops: CDR1 KGHSH, CDR2 LQKENI. V dropped 4 bases and J dropped 4 bases, with 10 bases sitting between them.

The gene calls are TRBV7-9 and TRBJ1-4, with 7 nucleotides matching TRBD1. This CDR3 has 15 amino acids. The germline gives CDR1 SEHNR, CDR2 FQNEAQ (reference sequence). The V and J ends lost 1 base and 3 bases, in that order; junction bases with no gene match: 2. CDR3 in amino acids: CASSLGGQANEKLFF. CDR3 nucleotide sequence: TGTGCCAGCAGCTTAGGAGGACAGGCTAATGAAAAACTGTTTTTT.

The table lists this clone with a few counts. The J gene is TRBJ1-2, the V gene TRBV6-6, with TRBD1 identical over 9 bases. V lost 5 bases and J lost 2; bases outside the gene matches: 6. Germline V gives CDR1 MNHNY, CDR2 SVGAGI (reference sequence). The CDR3 loop spans 15 amino acids. The chain's CDR3 is CASSDRTGENYGYTF. The DNA of the CDR3 is TGTGCCAGCAGTGACCGGACAGGGGAAAACTATGGCTACACCTTC.

This clone is large (0.1 to 1%) in the sample. The chain uses TRBV6-5 and TRBJ2-7; 8 bases fit TRBD1. The CDR3 loop spans 15 amino acids. The germline V gene has CDR1 MNHEY and CDR2 SVGAGI. V lost 6 bases to trimming and J lost 4 bases; unmatched junction nucleotides: 11. The CDR3 region has the DNA TGTGCCAGCAGCCCCCGACAGGGGTGGTCTTACGAGCAGTACTTC. Translated: CASSPRQGWSYEQYF.

This clone was seen only once. This chain joins TRBV7-2 and TRBJ2-7, with TRBD1 identical over 7 bases. This CDR3 is 14 amino acids long. Germline V lookup: CDR1 SGHTA, CDR2 FQGNSA. V was clipped by 3 bases and J by 0 bases; unmatched bases: 2. Written as DNA, the CDR3 is TGTGCCAGCAGCTTGGGACAGTCCTCCTACGAGCAGTACTTC. This encodes CASSLGQSSYEQYF.

This clone is large (0.1 to 1%) within its sample. V gene TRBV19 combines with J gene TRBJ2-1; 8 bases agree with TRBD2. The CDR3 covers 13 residues. Trimming removed 2 bases from V and 9 bases from J; junction bases left unmatched: 3. In germline, CDR1 is LNHDA, CDR2 SQIVND (reference sequence). The CDR3 coding sequence is TGTGCCAGTAGTATAACTAGCGGCGGTGAGCAGTTCTTC. It encodes CASSITSGGEQFF.

The chain employs TRBV7-2 and TRBJ2-5; TRBD1 is a possible D gene (6 bases). CDR1 SGHTA and CDR2 FQGNSA come from the germline V gene. The CDR3 loop spans 15 amino acids. V lost 5 bases, J lost 5 bases, and 18 bases lay in between. The DNA for the CDR3 is TGTGCCAGCAGCCCATGGGTGGGGGCGCCTGAGACCCAGTACTTC. It is translated as CASSPWVGAPETQYF.

The rearrangement joins TRBV5-1 to TRBJ2-7; 8 bases match TRBD1. The CDR3 covers 16 residues. J gave up 2 bases and V 0 bases, and 7 bases lay outside the gene matches. CDR1 and CDR2 from the germline V gene are SGHRS and YFSETQ. The DNA for the CDR3 is TGCGCCAGCAGCTTGGCCTCCGGGACAGGTACCTACGAGCAGTACTTC. Translated, it gives CASSLASGTGTYEQYF.

The chain is built from TRBV19 and TRBJ2-2, with a tentative D call TRBD1 (6 bases). Germline loops: CDR1 LNHDA, CDR2 SQIVND (reference sequence). The CDR3 sequence is 15 residues long. The germline V and J ends were trimmed by 5 bases and 4 bases, with 14 bases remaining between them. The CDR3 loop reads CASSPWTVSTGELFF. In DNA form, the CDR3 reads TGTGCCAGTAGTCCTTGGACAGTCAGCACCGGGGAGCTGTTTTTT.

The chain carries TRBV6-1 and TRBJ1-4; D is perhaps TRBD1 (5 bases). Trimming removed 4 bases from V and 1 base from J, with 7 bases in between. The CDR3 has 14 amino acids. The germline gives CDR1 MNHNS, CDR2 SASEGT. The CDR3 reads CASSVGGTNEKLFF. In DNA form, the CDR3 reads TGTGCCAGCAGTGTCGGGGGAACTAATGAAAAACTGTTTTTT.

The chain couples TRBV28 to TRBJ2-2; 8 bases are shared with TRBD2. V shed 7 bases, J shed 4 bases, and the junction held 5 bases outside the gene matches. The CDR3 is 14 amino acids. Germline CDR1 reads MDHEN; CDR2 reads SYDVKM. CDR3 sequence: CASKAGVGTGELFF. CDR3 sequence (DNA): TGTGCCAGCAAAGCGGGAGTCGGCACCGGGGAGCTGTTTTTT.

The gene calls are TRBV7-2 and TRBJ1-1; no clear D gene. Germline CDR1 reads SGHTA; CDR2 reads FQGNSA. The length of the CDR3 is 15 residues. Trimming left V 7 bases short and J 0 bases short, with 15 bases between. CDR3 coding DNA: TGTGCCAGCAAAGGAGGGCGGATCATGAACACTGAAGCTTTCTTT. Its protein is CASKGGRIMNTEAFF.

This clone was recorded once. J is TRBJ1-1 and V is TRBV5-6; TRBD1 might be the D (5 bases). Germline-derived CDR1 and CDR2 are SGHDT and YYEEEE. The ends were cut back, 5 bases at V and 5 bases at J, with 16 bases in the middle. This CDR3 is built from 14 residues. The CDR3 region has the DNA TGTGCCAGCAGGCCCGGAAGGCGGGGGACTGAAGCTTTCTTT. Encoded protein: CASRPGRRGTEAFF.

V usage is TRBV28 and J usage is TRBJ2-5, with D possibly being TRBD1 (6 bases). The CDR3 extends over 14 amino acids. Trimming removed 4 bases from V and 5 bases from J, with 14 bases in between. Germline CDR1 is MDHEN and CDR2 is SYDVKM. This chain's CDR3 is CASSSRGGRETQYF. In nucleotides, the CDR3 is TGTGCCAGCAGTTCCCGAGGGGGAAGGGAGACCCAGTACTTC.

The chain uses TRBV27 and TRBJ2-2, with 10 nucleotides matching TRBD1. Losses at the gene ends were 3 bases for V and 9 bases for J; bases not matched to a gene: 10. Germline CDR1 is MNHEY and CDR2 is SMNVEV (reference sequence). There are 16 residues in the CDR3. The CDR3, as DNA: TGTGCCAGCAGTTTCTCCCGGGACAGGGGTACGAGGGAGCTGTTTTTT. Translating it yields CASSFSRDRGTRELFF.

This clone has just one count. This sequence joins TRBV10-1 and TRBJ2-1; 9 bases fit TRBD1. The ends lost 9 bases at V and 8 bases at J; junction bases unmatched: 11. Germline values: CDR1 WNHNN, CDR2 SYGVQD (reference sequence). The length of the CDR3 is 14 residues. CDR3 nucleotides: TGCGCCAGACGGACAGGGGTAGGGTGGGATGAGCAGTTCTTC. This encodes CARRTGVGWDEQFF.

The rearrangement links TRBV19 to TRBJ2-2, with 7 bases that match TRBD1. V shed 5 bases, J shed 2 bases, and the junction held 8 bases outside the gene matches. The CDR3 extends over 16 amino acids. The germline gives CDR1 LNHDA, CDR2 SQIVND (reference sequence). CDR3 in amino acids: CASSPGTVANTGELFF. CDR3 DNA sequence: TGTGCCAGTAGTCCCGGGACAGTCGCTAACACCGGGGAGCTGTTTTTT.

This chain joins TRBV29-1 and TRBJ2-7; D perhaps matches TRBD2 (6 bases). The CDR3 spans 14 residues. Trimming pared 3 bases from V and 2 bases from J, leaving 14 bases between. Per germline, CDR1 SQVTM and CDR2 ANQGSEA. CDR3 nucleotide sequence: TGCAGCGTTGAGCCGGGAGTAGTCCCCTACGAGCAGTACTTC. Amino acid sequence: CSVEPGVVPYEQYF.

The genes are TRBV5-6 and TRBJ2-3, with 14 bases fitting TRBD2. Germline CDR1 is SGHDT and CDR2 is YYEEEE. The J segment lost 4 bases and the V segment lost 4 bases, leaving 8 bases of the junction unmatched. The CDR3 length is 17 residues. The CDR3 nucleotides read TGTGCCAGCAGCGGGGGGACTAGCGGGAGTGGGTCAGATACGCAGTATTTT. Translating gives CASSGGTSGSGSDTQYF.

The chain joins TRBV5-4 to TRBJ2-2; TRBD1 matches 9 bases. Germline V gene data show CDR1 as SGHNT and CDR2 as YYREEE (reference sequence). There are 15 residues in the CDR3. J gave up 6 bases and V 4 bases, and 7 bases lay outside the gene matches. The CDR3 spells CASSILTGGSGELFF. The CDR3 DNA reads as TGTGCCAGCAGCATCCTGACAGGGGGATCCGGGGAGCTGTTTTTT.